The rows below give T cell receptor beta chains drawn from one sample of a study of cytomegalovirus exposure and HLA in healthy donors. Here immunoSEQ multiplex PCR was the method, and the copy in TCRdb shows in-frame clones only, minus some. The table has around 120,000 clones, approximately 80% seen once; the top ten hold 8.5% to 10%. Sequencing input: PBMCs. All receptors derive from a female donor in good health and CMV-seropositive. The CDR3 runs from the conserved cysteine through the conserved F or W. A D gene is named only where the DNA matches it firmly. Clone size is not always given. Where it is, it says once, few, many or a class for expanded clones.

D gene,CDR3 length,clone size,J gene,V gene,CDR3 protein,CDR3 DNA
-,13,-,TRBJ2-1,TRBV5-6,CASSIRVDNEQFF,TGTGCCAGCAGCATCAGGGTAGACAATGAGCAGTTCTTC
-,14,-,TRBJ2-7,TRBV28,CATLRTDVFYEQYF,TGTGCCACACTCCGGACAGACGTCTTCTACGAGCAGTACTTC
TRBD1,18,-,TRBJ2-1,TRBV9,CASSVAATGTGVYNEQFF,TGTGCCAGCAGCGTAGCTGCAACCGGGACAGGGGTATACAATGAGCAGTTCTTC
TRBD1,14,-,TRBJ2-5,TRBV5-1,CASKGQVGGETQYF,TGCGCCAGCAAGGGACAGGTCGGAGGGGAGACCCAGTACTTC
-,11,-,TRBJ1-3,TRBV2,CASSYAGLIYF,TGTGCCAGCAGTTATGCGGGGTTAATATATTTT
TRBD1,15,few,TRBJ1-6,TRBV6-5,CASKTGPNYNSPLHF,TGTGCCAGCAAGACAGGGCCCAACTATAATTCACCCCTCCACTTT
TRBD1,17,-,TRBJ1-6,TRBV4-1,CASSQDQDRGPGSPLHF,TGCGCCAGCAGCCAAGACCAGGACAGGGGGCCAGGGTCACCCCTCCACTTT
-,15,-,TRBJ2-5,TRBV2,CASSANPDPRGTQYF,TGTGCCAGCAGTGCTAACCCGGACCCGCGGGGGACCCAGTACTTC
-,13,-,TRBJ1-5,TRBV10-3,CAISENQSQPQHF,TGTGCCATCAGTGAGAATCAGTCCCAGCCCCAGCATTTT
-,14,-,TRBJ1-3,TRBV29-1,CSVDGHSAGNTIYF,TGCAGCGTTGACGGACACTCGGCTGGAAACACCATATATTTT
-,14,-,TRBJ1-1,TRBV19,CASSMLGVGTEAFF,TGTGCCAGTAGTATGCTAGGGGTAGGCACTGAAGCTTTCTTT
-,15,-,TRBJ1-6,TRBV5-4,CASSFGGRDNSPLHF,TGTGCCAGCAGCTTCGGGGGAAGGGATAATTCACCCCTCCACTTT
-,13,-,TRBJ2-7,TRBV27,CASSLRPGYEQYF,TGTGCCAGCAGTTTACGTCCAGGCTACGAGCAGTACTTC
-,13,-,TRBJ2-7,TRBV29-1,CSVASDRPYEQYF,TGCAGCGTGGCTTCGGACAGACCCTACGAGCAGTACTTC
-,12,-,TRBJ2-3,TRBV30,CAWSVQGGGEYF,TGTGCCTGGAGTGTACAGGGAGGGGGAGAGTATTTT
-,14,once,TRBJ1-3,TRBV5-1,CASSLSGTGNTIYF,TGCGCCAGCAGCTTGTCGGGGACTGGAAACACCATATATTTT
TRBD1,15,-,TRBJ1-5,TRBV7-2,CASSLGGQTHQPQHF,TGTGCCAGCAGCTTGGGGGGACAGACCCATCAGCCCCAGCATTTT
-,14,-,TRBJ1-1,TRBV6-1,CASSVVGRDTEAFF,TGTGCCAGCAGTGTGGTGGGGAGGGACACTGAAGCTTTCTTT
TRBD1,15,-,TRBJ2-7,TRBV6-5,CASSYSYGQGYEQYF,TGTGCCAGCAGTTACTCGTACGGACAGGGTTACGAGCAGTACTTC
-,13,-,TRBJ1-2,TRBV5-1,CASSFESNYGYTF,TGCGCCAGCAGCTTTGAGTCTAACTATGGCTACACCTTC
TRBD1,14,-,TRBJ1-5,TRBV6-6,CASEGRGLSQPQHF,TGTGCCAGCGAAGGCAGGGGGCTCAGTCAGCCCCAGCATTTT
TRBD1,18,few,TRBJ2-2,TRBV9,CASSGQGGKTLGTGELFF,TGTGCCAGCAGCGGACAGGGGGGGAAAACTTTGGGCACCGGGGAGCTGTTTTTT
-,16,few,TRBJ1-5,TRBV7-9,CASSGGRHYSNQPQHF,TGTGCCAGCAGCGGAGGACGTCATTATAGCAATCAGCCCCAGCATTTT
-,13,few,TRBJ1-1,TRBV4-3,CASSPGLDTEAFF,TGCGCCAGCAGCCCAGGTTTGGACACTGAAGCTTTCTTT